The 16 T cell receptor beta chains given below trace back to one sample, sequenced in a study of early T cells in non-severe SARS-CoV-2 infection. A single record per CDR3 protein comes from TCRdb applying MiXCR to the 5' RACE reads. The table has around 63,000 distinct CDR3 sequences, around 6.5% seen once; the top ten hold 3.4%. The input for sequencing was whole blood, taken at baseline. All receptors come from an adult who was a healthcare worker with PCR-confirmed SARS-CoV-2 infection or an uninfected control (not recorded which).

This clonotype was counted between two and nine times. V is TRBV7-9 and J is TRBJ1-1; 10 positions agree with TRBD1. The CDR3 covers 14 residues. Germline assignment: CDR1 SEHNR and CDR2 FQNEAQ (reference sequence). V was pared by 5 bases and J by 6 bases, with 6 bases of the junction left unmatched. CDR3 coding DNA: TGTGCCAGCAGCCATGCCGACAGGGGGCCTGAAGCTTTCTTT. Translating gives CASSHADRGPEAFF.

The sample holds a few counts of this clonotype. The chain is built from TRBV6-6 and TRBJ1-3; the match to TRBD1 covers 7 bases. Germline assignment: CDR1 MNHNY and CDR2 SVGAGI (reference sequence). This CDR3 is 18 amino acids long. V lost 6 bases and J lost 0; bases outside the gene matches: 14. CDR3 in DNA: TGTGCCAGCAGGGGGGGGACAGCCCAATTTAACTCTGGAAACACCATATATTTT. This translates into CASRGGTAQFNSGNTIYF.

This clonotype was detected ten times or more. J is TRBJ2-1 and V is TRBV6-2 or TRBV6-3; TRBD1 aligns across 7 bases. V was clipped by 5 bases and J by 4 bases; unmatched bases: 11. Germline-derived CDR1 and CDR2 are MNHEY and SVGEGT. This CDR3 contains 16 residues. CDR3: CASSDPTGPVYNEQFF. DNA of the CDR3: TGTGCCAGCAGTGACCCGACAGGGCCCGTTTACAATGAGCAGTTCTTC.

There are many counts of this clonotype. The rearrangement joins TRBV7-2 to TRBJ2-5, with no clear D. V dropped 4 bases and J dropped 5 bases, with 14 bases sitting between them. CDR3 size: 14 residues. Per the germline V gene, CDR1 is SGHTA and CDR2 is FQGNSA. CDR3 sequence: CASSSSTYPETQYF. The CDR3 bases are TGTGCCAGCAGCTCCTCAACATACCCGGAGACCCAGTACTTC.

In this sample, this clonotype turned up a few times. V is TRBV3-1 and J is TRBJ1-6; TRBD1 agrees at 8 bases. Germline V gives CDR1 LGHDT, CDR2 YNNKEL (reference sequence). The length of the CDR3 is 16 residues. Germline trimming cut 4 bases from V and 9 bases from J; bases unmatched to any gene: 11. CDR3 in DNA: TGTGCCAGCAGCCGGACAGGGAAGGGAAGCGGTTCACCCCTCCACTTT. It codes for CASSRTGKGSGSPLHF. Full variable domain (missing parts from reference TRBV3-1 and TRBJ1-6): DTAVSQTPKYLVTQMGNDKSIKCEQNLGHDTMYWYKQDSKKFLKIMFSYNNKELIINETVPNRFSPKSPDKAHLNLHINSLELGDSAVYFCASSRTGKGSGSPLHFGNGTRLTVT.

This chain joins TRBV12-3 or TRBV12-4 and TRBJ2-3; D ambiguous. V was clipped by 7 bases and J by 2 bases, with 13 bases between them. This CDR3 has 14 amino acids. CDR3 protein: CASTPMPNTDTQYF. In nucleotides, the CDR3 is TGTGCCAGCACCCCAATGCCAAACACAGATACGCAGTATTTT.

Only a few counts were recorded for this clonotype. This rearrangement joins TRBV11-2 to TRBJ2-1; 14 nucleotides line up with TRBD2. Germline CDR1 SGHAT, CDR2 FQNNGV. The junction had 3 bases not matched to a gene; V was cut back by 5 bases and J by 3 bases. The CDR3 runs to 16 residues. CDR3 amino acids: CASSPGTSGSYNEQFF. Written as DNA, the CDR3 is TGTGCCAGCAGCCCCGGGACTAGCGGGAGCTACAATGAGCAGTTCTTC.

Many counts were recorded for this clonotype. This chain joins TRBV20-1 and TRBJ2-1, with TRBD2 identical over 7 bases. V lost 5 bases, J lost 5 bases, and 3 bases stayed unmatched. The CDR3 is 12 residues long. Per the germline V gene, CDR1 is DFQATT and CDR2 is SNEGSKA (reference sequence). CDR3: CSAPGLHNEQFF. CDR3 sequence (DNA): TGCAGTGCTCCGGGACTACACAATGAGCAGTTCTTC.

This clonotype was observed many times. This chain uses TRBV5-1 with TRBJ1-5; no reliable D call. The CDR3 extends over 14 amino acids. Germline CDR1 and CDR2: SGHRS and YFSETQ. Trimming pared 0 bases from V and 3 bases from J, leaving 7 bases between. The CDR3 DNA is TGCGCCAGCAGCTTGGAAGGGTACAATCAGCCCCAGCATTTT. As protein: CASSLEGYNQPQHF.

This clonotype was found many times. CDR3 sequence reads: CAWSEPGGSQFF. The CDR3 nucleotides read TGTGCCTGGAGTGAGCCTGGGGGCTCGCAGTTCTTC. The gene calls are TRBV30 and TRBJ2-1, with a weak D call TRBD1 (6 bases). The CDR3 contains 12 residues. Germline CDR1 is GTSNPN and CDR2 is SVGIG (reference sequence). With 1 base removed from V and 12 bases from J, the gap between germline ends came to 13 bases.

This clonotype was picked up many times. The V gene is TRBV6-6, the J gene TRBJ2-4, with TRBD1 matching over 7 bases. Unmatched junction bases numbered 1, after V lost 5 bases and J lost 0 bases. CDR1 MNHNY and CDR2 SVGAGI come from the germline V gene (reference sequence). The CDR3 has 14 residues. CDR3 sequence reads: CASSDRVAKNIQYF. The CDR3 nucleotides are TGTGCCAGCAGTGACAGGGTAGCCAAAAACATTCAGTACTTC.

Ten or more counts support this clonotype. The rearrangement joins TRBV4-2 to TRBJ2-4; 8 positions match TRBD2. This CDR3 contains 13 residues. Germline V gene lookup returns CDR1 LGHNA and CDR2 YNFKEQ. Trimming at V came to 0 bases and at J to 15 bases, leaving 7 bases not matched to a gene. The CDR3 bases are TGTGCCAGCAGCCAAGATTCCGAGCGGGAGAGGTACTTC. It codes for CASSQDSERERYF.

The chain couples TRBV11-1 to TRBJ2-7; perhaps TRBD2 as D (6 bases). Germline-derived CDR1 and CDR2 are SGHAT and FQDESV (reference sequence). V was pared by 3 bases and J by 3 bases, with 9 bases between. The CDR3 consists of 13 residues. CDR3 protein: CASSLGTYYEQYF. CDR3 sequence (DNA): TGTGCCAGCAGCTTGGGGACTTACTACGAGCAGTACTTC.

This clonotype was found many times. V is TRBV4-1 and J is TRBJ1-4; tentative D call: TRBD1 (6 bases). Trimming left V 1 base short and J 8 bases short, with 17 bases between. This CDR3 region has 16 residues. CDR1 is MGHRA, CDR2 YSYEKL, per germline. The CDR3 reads CASSQGNGQRNEKLFF. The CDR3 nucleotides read TGCGCCAGCAGCCAAGGAAATGGACAGCGTAACGAAAAACTGTTTTTT.

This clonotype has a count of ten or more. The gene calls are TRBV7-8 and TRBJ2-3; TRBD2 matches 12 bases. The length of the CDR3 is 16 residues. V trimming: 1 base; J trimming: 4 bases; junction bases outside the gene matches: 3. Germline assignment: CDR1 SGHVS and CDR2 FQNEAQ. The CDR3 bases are TGTGCCAGCAGCTTAGATCTAGCGGGAGGGCCAGATACGCAGTATTTT. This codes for CASSLDLAGGPDTQYF. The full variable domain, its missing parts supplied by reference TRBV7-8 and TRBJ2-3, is GAGVSQSPRYKVAKRGQDVALRCDPISGHVSLFWYQQALGQGPEFLTYFQNEAQLDKSGLPSDRFFAERPEGSVSTLKIQRTQQEDSAVYLCASSLDLAGGPDTQYFGPGTRLTVL.

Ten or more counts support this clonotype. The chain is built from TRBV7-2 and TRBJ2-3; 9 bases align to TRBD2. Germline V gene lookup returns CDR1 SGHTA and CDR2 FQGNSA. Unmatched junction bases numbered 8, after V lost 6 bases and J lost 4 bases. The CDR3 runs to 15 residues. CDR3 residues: CASRRTGLAADTQYF. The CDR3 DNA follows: TGTGCCAGCAGACGAACGGGACTAGCAGCAGATACGCAGTATTTT. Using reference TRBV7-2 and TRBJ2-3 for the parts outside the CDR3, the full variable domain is GAGVSQSPSNKVTEKGKDVELRCDPISGHTALYWYRQSLGQGLEFLIYFQGNSAPDKSGLPSDRFSAERTGGSVSTLTIQRTQQEDSAVYLCASRRTGLAADTQYFGPGTRLTVL.